A single sample is the source of the 22 T cell receptor beta chains below, sequenced in a study of OX40 agonist ivuxolimab in advanced cancers. Repertoires were generated with immunoSEQ multiplex PCR, while TCRdb's copy carries only in-frame clones and drops some. The table has about 37,000 clones, around four fifths seen once; the top ten hold about two fifths. The sequencing here drew on CD4+ or CD8+ T cells sorted from blood, taken in a trial of the OX40 agonist ivuxolimab. The receptor source for this set is an adult with an advanced solid tumor such as melanoma, head and neck, liver or kidney cancer.

The rearrangement joins TRBV7-9 to TRBJ2-5, with unresolved D. CDR3 length: 13 residues. V gave up 5 bases and J gave up 4 bases, with 11 bases separating them. CDR1 and CDR2 (germline): SEHNR, FQNEAQ (reference sequence). The DNA for the CDR3 is TGTGCCAGCAGCCTCCTGATTACAGAGACCCAGTACTTC. It encodes CASSLLITETQYF.

The V gene is TRBV2, the J gene TRBJ2-3, with 12 bases that match TRBD2. V lost 5 bases, J lost 2 bases, and 5 bases stayed unmatched. The CDR3 length is 16 residues. Germline V gives CDR1 SNHLY, CDR2 FYNNEI. The CDR3 is CASSSTSGGYTDTQYF. CDR3 DNA: TGTGCCAGCAGTTCGACTAGCGGGGGATACACAGATACGCAGTATTTT.

This clone was picked up a small number of times. The J gene is TRBJ2-3, the V gene TRBV6-1; tentative D call: TRBD1 (6 bases). Germline CDR1 reads MNHNS; CDR2 reads SASEGT. Trimming cost V 3 bases and J 6 bases, with 13 bases left between them. CDR3 length: 14 residues. The CDR3 sequence: CASSEMTGFDTQYF. CDR3 DNA: TGTGCCAGCAGTGAGATGACAGGTTTTGATACGCAGTATTTT.

In its sample, this clone was seen a few times. The chain joins TRBV2 to TRBJ2-2, with D perhaps TRBD1 (6 bases). The germline V gene has CDR1 SNHLY and CDR2 FYNNEI. The CDR3 loop spans 13 amino acids. V was cut by 6 bases and J by 5 bases, with 10 bases left in between. CDR3 sequence reads: CASSPQGTGELFF. CDR3 DNA: TGTGCCAGCAGCCCCCAGGGGACCGGGGAGCTGTTTTTT.

This clone has a handful of counts. The V gene is TRBV5-1, the J gene TRBJ1-2; no clear D. This CDR3 is 13 amino acids long. Germline V gene lookup returns CDR1 SGHRS and CDR2 YFSETQ. The V gene lost 5 bases and the J gene lost 1 base, with 9 bases spanning the gap. CDR3 DNA: TGCGCCAGCAGAAAGGACTTTAACTATGGCTACACCTTC. Protein product: CASRKDFNYGYTF.

The chain has TRBV7-9 and TRBJ1-4; TRBD1 matches 9 bases. Germline lookup yields CDR1 SEHNR and CDR2 FQNEAQ (reference sequence). This CDR3 is built from 16 residues. Trimming cost V 1 base and J 7 bases; bases outside gene matches: 7. The CDR3 here is CASSLGIQGAGEKLFF. For the CDR3, the DNA is TGTGCCAGCAGCTTAGGGATACAGGGGGCGGGTGAAAAACTGTTTTTT. Full variable domain (missing parts from reference TRBV7-9 and TRBJ1-4): DTGVSQNPRHKITKRGQNVTFRCDPISEHNRLYWYRQTLGQGPEFLTYFQNEAQLEKSRLLSDRFSAERPKGSFSTLEIQRTEQGDSAMYLCASSLGIQGAGEKLFFGSGTQLSVL.

In its sample, this clone was seen once. V gene TRBV19 combines with J gene TRBJ2-2; 8 bases line up with TRBD1. The germline V gene encodes CDR1 LNHDA and CDR2 SQIVND (reference sequence). V lost 0 bases, J lost 5 bases, and 8 bases stayed unmatched. The CDR3 has 17 residues. CDR3 coding DNA: TGTGCCAGTAGTATAGACCTTTCCAGGGGGCTAACCGGGGAGCTGTTTTTT. Translation: CASSIDLSRGLTGELFF.

The rearrangement uses TRBV29-1 and TRBJ2-7, with D possibly matching TRBD1 (6 bases). Trimming stripped 6 bases from V and 1 base from J, with 16 bases between. The CDR3 runs to 14 residues. Germline V lookup: CDR1 SQVTM, CDR2 ANQGSEA. The CDR3 DNA reads as TGCAGCGTAAGGGGTCCCACAGGGTCCTACGAGCAGTACTTC. It translates to CSVRGPTGSYEQYF.

This clone was found once. This chain links TRBV6-6 with TRBJ1-3, with D possibly being TRBD1 (5 bases). Germline CDR1 is MNHNY and CDR2 is SVGAGI (reference sequence). V was pared by 2 bases and J by 2 bases, with 10 bases between. The CDR3 length is 15 residues. The CDR3 protein is CASSYRGQTGNTIYF. In DNA, the CDR3 is TGTGCCAGCAGTTACAGGGGCCAGACTGGAAACACCATATATTTT.

The chain couples TRBV19 to TRBJ1-5; TRBD1 is a possible D gene (5 bases). V lost 0 bases to trimming and J lost 13 bases, with 13 bases between them. Germline V gives CDR1 LNHDA, CDR2 SQIVND (reference sequence). The CDR3 covers 13 residues. In DNA form, the CDR3 reads TGTGCCAGTAGTATAGAGGCCAGGGACCCTCAGCATTTT. Translated: CASSIEARDPQHF.

The chain has TRBV6-6 and TRBJ1-1, with D uncertain. Looked up from germline, CDR1 is MNHNY and CDR2 is SVGAGI (reference sequence). The CDR3 totals 14 residues. Trimming removed 5 bases from V and 1 base from J, with 11 bases in between. CDR3: CASSRWVGNTEAFF. CDR3 in DNA: TGTGCCAGCAGTCGATGGGTCGGGAACACTGAAGCTTTCTTT.

The genes are TRBV28 and TRBJ1-2; D is possibly TRBD1 (6 bases). The V and J ends lost 7 bases and 0 bases respectively, with 15 bases between them. CDR1 is MDHEN and CDR2 is SYDVKM in the germline V gene. The CDR3 is 15 amino acids. CDR3: CASNLSGGTNYGYTF. The CDR3 DNA reads TGTGCCAGCAACCTATCCGGGGGCACTAACTATGGCTACACCTTC.

This clone was seen a few times. The chain couples TRBV9 to TRBJ2-3; the match to TRBD1 covers 8 bases. V gave up 4 bases and J gave up 3 bases; unmatched junction bases: 13. Germline lookup yields CDR1 SGDLS and CDR2 YYNGEE. CDR3 length: 17 amino acids. CDR3 nucleotide sequence: TGTGCCAGCAGCCGAGACAGGGGTCAGGATATAACAGATACGCAGTATTTT. Amino acid sequence: CASSRDRGQDITDTQYF.

V is TRBV28 and J is TRBJ1-2, with a tentative D call TRBD1 (6 bases). The germline V gene has CDR1 MDHEN and CDR2 SYDVKM. CDR3 length equals 17 residues. V was shortened by 4 bases and J by 1 base, with 19 bases between the two germline ends. CDR3: CASSWFGGGRDNYGYTF. CDR3 in DNA: TGTGCCAGCAGTTGGTTCGGGGGCGGAAGGGATAACTATGGCTACACCTTC.

The J gene is TRBJ2-7, the V gene TRBV28; 13 positions agree with TRBD2. Per germline, CDR1 MDHEN and CDR2 SYDVKM. Trimming at V came to 7 bases and at J to 4 bases, leaving 4 bases not matched to a gene. The CDR3 sequence is 14 residues long. CDR3 residues: CASTTSGGDYEQYF. CDR3 in DNA: TGTGCCAGCACAACTAGCGGGGGGGATTACGAGCAGTACTTC.

V usage is TRBV2 and J usage is TRBJ2-3; 9 bases align to TRBD2. The CDR3 spans 18 residues. The V gene's germline CDR1 is SNHLY and CDR2 FYNNEI. V was clipped by 2 bases and J by 3 bases; unmatched bases: 12. CDR3 nucleotide sequence: TGTGCCAGCAGTGAAATGGCGGGAGGGGGGTTCCTAACAGATACGCAGTATTTT. Translated, it gives CASSEMAGGGFLTDTQYF.

The V call is TRBV5-5, the J call TRBJ2-7; D is unresolved. In germline, CDR1 is SGHKS, CDR2 YYEKEE (reference sequence). The CDR3 contains 15 residues. V lost 0 bases, J lost 3 bases, and 13 bases lay in between. The CDR3, as DNA: TGTGCCAGCAGCTTGGCCGTAGGAGATTACTACGAGCAGTACTTC. This sequence encodes CASSLAVGDYYEQYF.

The rearrangement joins TRBV7-8 to TRBJ2-7; 8 bases are a match to TRBD1. This CDR3 is 15 amino acids long. V trimming: 2 bases; J trimming: 4 bases; junction bases outside the gene matches: 7. Germline lookup yields CDR1 SGHVS and CDR2 FQNEAQ. CDR3 amino acids: CASSLPTGVKYEQYF. Here the CDR3 DNA reads TGTGCCAGCAGCTTACCGACAGGGGTGAAGTACGAGCAGTACTTC.

V gene TRBV7-9 combines with J gene TRBJ2-3; D unresolved. Germline values: CDR1 SEHNR, CDR2 FQNEAQ (reference sequence). The CDR3 runs 11 residues. V was clipped by 7 bases and J by 5 bases, with 7 bases between them. The CDR3 coding sequence is TGTGCCAGCACCCCCTTAGATACGCAGTATTTT. This codes for CASTPLDTQYF.

The chain joins TRBV30 to TRBJ1-1, with D unclear. The CDR3 runs to 14 residues. The ends were cut back, 0 bases at V and 1 base at J, with 9 bases in the middle. Germline CDR1 and CDR2: GTSNPN and SVGIG (reference sequence). DNA for the CDR3: TGTGCCTGGAGTGTACTTCGGCAGAACACTGAAGCTTTCTTT. It translates to CAWSVLRQNTEAFF.

This clone was observed a single time. The chain carries TRBV5-1 and TRBJ2-3; 7 bases map to TRBD1. CDR3 size: 14 residues. After removal of 6 bases from V and 6 bases from J, the junction contained 10 bases not matched to a gene. CDR1 is SGHRS, CDR2 YFSETQ, per germline. The CDR3 loop reads CASTGVGGLDTQYF. The CDR3 DNA reads TGCGCCAGCACCGGTGTAGGGGGCTTGGATACGCAGTATTTT. Filled out from reference TRBV5-1 and TRBJ2-3, the complete variable domain reads KAGVTQTPRYLIKTRGQQVTLSCSPISGHRSVSWYQQTPGQGLQFLFEYFSETQRNKGNFPGRFSGRQFSNSRSEMNVSTLELGDSALYLCASTGVGGLDTQYFGPGTRLTVL.

The V and J genes are TRBV28 and TRBJ1-1; D might be TRBD1 (5 bases). V lost 2 bases to trimming and J lost 7 bases, with 14 bases between them. Germline CDR1 is MDHEN and CDR2 is SYDVKM. The length of the CDR3 is 14 residues. CDR3 residues: CASSLGQPKVEAFF. In DNA form, the CDR3 reads TGTGCCAGCAGTTTAGGACAACCTAAGGTTGAAGCTTTCTTT.